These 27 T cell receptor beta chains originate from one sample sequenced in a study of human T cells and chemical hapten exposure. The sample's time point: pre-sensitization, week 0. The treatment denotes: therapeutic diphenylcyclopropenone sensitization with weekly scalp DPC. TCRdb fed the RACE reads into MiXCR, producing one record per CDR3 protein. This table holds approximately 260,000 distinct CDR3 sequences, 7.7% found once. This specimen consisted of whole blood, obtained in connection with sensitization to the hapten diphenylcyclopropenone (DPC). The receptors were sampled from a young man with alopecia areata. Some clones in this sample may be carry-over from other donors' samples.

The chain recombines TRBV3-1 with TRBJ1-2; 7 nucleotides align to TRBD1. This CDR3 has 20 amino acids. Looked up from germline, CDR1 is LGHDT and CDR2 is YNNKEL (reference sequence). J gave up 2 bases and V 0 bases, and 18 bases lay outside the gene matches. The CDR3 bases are TGTGCCAGCAGCCAAGACCCGGGACAGCGCTTGCGGCGGGGGAACTATGGCTACACCTTC. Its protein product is CASSQDPGQRLRRGNYGYTF.

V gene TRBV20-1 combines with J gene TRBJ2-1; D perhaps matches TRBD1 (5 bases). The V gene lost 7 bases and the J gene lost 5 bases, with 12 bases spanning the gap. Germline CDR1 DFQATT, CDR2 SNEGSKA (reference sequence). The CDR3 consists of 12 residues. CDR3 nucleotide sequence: TGCAGTGTTCAGACAGTAAACAATGAGCAGTTCTTC. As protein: CSVQTVNNEQFF.

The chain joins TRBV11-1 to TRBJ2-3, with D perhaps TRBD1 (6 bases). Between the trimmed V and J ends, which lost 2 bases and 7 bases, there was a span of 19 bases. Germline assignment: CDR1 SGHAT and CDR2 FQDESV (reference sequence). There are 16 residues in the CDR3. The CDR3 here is CASSLNIRGGTHTQYF. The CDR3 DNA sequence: TGTGCCAGCAGCTTAAATATCAGGGGCGGCACCCATACGCAGTATTTT.

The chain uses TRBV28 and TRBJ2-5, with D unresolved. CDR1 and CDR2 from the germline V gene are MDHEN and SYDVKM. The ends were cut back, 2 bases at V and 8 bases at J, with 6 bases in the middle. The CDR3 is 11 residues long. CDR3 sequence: CASSLAVTQYF. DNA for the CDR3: TGTGCCAGCAGTTTAGCGGTAACCCAGTACTTC.

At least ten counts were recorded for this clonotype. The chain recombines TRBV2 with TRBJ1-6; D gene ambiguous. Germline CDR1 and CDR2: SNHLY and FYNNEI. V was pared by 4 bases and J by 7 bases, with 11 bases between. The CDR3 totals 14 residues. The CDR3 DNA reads TGTGCCAGCAGTGGGGGAAGTGAGAATTCACCCCTCCACTTT. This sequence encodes CASSGGSENSPLHF. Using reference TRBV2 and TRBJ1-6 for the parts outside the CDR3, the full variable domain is EPEVTQTPSHQVTQMGQEVILRCVPISNHLYFYWYRQILGQKVEFLVSFYNNEISEKSEIFDDQFSVERPDGSNFTLKIRSTKLEDSAMYFCASSGGSENSPLHFGNGTRLTVT.

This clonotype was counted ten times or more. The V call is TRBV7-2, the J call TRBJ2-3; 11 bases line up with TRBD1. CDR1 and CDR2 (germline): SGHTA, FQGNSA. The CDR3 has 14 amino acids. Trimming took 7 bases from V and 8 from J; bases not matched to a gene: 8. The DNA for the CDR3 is TGTGCCAGCACCGGGACAGGGGGTAAAGTTACGCAGTATTTT. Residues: CASTGTGGKVTQYF.

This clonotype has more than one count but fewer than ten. CDR3: CASSQDWDRGVNTQYF. The CDR3 region has the DNA TGTGCCAGCAGCCAAGATTGGGACAGGGGCGTAAATACGCAGTATTTT. The chain links TRBV3-1 to TRBJ2-3, with 10 bases that match TRBD1. V dropped 0 bases and J dropped 7; count of bases not matched to a gene: 7. CDR3 length equals 16 residues. The germline V gene has CDR1 LGHDT and CDR2 YNNKEL (reference sequence).

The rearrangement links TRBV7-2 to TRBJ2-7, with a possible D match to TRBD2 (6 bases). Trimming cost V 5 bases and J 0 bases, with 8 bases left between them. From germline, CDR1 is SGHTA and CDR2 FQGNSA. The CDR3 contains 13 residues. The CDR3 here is CASSAGGSYEQYF. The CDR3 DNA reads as TGTGCCAGCAGCGCCGGGGGCTCCTACGAGCAGTACTTC.

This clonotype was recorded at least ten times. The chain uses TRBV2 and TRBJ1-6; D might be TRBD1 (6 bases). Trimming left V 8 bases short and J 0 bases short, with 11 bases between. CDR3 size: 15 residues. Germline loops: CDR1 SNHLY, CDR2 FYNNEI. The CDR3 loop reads CASRQESSYNSPLHF. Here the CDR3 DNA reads TGTGCCAGCCGACAGGAGAGCTCCTATAATTCACCCCTCCACTTT.

The CDR3 sequence is CASSRETGDLNYGYTF. CDR3 coding DNA: TGTGCCAGCTCACGGGAAACAGGGGATCTAAACTATGGCTACACCTTC. The genes are TRBV18 and TRBJ1-2, with 7 bases matching TRBD1. The length of the CDR3 is 16 residues. The V and J ends lost 4 bases and 2 bases, in that order; junction bases with no gene match: 10. Germline CDR1 reads KGHSH; CDR2 reads LQKENI.

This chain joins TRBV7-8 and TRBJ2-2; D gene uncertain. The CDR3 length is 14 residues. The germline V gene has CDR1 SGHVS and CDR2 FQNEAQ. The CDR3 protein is CGEERYANTGELFF. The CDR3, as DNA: TGTGGAGAAGAACGGTACGCGAACACCGGGGAGCTGTTTTTT. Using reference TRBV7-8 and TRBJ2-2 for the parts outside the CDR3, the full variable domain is GAGVSQSPRYKVAKRGQDVALRCDPISGHVSLFWYQQALGQGPEFLTYFQNEAQLDKSGLPSDRFFAERPEGSVSTLKIQRTQQEDSAVYLCGEERYANTGELFFGEGSRLTVL.

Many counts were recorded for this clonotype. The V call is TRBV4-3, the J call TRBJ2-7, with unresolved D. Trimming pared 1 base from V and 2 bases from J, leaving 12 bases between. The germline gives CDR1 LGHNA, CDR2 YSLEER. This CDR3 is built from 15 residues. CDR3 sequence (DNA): TGCGCCAGCAGCCAAGCCGTGGAGAAGCCCTACGAGCAGTACTTC. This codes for CASSQAVEKPYEQYF.

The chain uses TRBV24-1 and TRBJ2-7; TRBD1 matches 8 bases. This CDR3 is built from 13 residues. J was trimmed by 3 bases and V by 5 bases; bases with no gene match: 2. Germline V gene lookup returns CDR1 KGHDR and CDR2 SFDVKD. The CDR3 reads CATSGQGIYEQYV. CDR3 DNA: TGTGCCACCAGTGGACAGGGGATCTACGAGCAGTACGTC.

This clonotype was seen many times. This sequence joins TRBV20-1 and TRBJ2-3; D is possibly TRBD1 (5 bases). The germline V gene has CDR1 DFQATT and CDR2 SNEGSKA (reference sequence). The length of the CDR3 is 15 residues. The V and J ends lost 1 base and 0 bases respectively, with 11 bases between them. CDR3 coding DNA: TGCAGTGCTAGAGTCTCGACAGTTAGCACAGATACGCAGTATTTT. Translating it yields CSARVSTVSTDTQYF.

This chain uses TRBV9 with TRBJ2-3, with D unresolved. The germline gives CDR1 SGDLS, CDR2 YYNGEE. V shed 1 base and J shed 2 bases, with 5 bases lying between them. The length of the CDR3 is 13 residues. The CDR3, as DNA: TGTGCCAGCAGCGTACGAGACACAGATACGCAGTATTTT. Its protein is CASSVRDTDTQYF.

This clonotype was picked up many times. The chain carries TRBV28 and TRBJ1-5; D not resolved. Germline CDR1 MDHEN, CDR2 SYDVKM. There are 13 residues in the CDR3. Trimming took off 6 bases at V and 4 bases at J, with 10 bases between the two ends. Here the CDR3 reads CASSPPVNQPQHF. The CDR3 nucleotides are TGTGCCAGCAGCCCCCCGGTGAATCAGCCCCAGCATTTT. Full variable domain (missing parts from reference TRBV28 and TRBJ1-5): DVKVTQSSRYLVKRTGEKVFLECVQDMDHENMFWYRQDPGLGLRLIYFSYDVKMKEKGDIPEGYSVSREKKERFSLILESASTNQTSMYLCASSPPVNQPQHFGDGTRLSIL.

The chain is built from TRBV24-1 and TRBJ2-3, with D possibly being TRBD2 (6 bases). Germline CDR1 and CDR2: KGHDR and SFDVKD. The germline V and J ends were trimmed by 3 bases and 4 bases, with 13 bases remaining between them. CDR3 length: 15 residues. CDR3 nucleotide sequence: TGTGCCACCAGTGATCCCCGGGAGCTCCCAGATACGCAGTATTTT. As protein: CATSDPRELPDTQYF.

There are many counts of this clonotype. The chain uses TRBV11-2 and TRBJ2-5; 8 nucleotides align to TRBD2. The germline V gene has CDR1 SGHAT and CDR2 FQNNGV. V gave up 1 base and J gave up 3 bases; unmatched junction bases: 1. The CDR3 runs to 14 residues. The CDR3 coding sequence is TGTGCCAGCAGCTTAGTTAGCGGGAAAGAGACCCAGTACTTC. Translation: CASSLVSGKETQYF.

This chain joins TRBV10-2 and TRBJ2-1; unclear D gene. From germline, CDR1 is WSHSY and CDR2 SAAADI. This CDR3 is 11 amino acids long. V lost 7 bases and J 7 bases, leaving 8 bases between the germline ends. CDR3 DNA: TGCGCCAGCAAGGCAGTAAATGAGCAGTTCTTC. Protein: CASKAVNEQFF.

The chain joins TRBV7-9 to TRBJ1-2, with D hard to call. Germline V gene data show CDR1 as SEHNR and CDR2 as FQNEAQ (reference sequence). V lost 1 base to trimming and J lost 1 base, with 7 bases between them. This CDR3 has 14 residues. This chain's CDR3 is CASSLVRDNYGYTF. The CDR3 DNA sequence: TGTGCCAGCAGCTTAGTCCGGGATAACTATGGCTACACCTTC.

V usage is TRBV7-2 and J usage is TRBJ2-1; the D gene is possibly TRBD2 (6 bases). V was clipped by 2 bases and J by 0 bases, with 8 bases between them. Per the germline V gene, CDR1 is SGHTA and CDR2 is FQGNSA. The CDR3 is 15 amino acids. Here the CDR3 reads CASSLFGGSYNEQFF. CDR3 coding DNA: TGTGCCAGCAGCTTATTCGGGGGCTCCTACAATGAGCAGTTCTTC.

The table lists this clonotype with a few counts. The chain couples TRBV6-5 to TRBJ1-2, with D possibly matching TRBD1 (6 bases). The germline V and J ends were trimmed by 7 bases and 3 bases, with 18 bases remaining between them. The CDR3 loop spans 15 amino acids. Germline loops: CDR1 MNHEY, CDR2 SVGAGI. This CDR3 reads CASTPIPGGYYGYTF. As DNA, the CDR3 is TGTGCCAGCACCCCCATCCCGGGGGGCTACTATGGCTACACCTTC.

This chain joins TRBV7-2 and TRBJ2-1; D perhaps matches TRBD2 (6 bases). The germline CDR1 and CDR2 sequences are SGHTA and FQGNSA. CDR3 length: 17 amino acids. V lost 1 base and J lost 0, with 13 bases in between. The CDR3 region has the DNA TGTGCCAGCAGCTTAGTAGGAGGGGCGAGCTCCTACAATGAGCAGTTCTTC. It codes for CASSLVGGASSYNEQFF.

This chain's CDR3 is CASSSRGARDTDTQYF. The CDR3 coding sequence is TGTGCCAGCAGCTCTCGCGGGGCCAGGGACACAGATACGCAGTATTTT. This chain connects TRBV7-9 to TRBJ2-3; perhaps TRBD2 as D (6 bases). CDR3 size: 16 residues. The V end lost 4 bases, the J end lost 2 bases, and 16 bases lay between the germline ends. The germline gives CDR1 SEHNR, CDR2 FQNEAQ (reference sequence).

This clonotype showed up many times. The CDR3 nucleotides are TGTGCCAGCAGCCCTAGCGGGGGGCTACAAGAGACCCAGTACTTC. Protein: CASSPSGGLQETQYF. The genes are TRBV6-2 or TRBV6-3 and TRBJ2-5, with TRBD2 matching over 11 bases. Germline lookup yields CDR1 MNHEY and CDR2 SVGEGT. Trimming removed 6 bases from V and 2 bases from J; junction bases left unmatched: 5. The CDR3 contains 15 residues.

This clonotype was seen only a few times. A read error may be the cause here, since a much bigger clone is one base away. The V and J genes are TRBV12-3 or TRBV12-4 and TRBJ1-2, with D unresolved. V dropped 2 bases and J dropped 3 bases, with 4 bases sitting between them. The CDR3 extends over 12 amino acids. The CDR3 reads CASSLRDYGYTF. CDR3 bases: TGTGCCAGCAGTTTAAGGGACTATGGCTACACCTTC.

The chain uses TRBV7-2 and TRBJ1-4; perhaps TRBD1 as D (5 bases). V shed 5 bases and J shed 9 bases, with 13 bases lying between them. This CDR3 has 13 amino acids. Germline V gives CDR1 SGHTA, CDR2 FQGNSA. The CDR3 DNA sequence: TGTGCCAGCAGCCCCGGTGGGGCGAAAAAACTGTTTTTT. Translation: CASSPGGAKKLFF.